This TCR beta chain stems from a study of T cells in tuberculosis. Overall study: This South African cohort compared adolescents with or without latent tuberculosis against adults with active tuberculosis. Blood was taken before or within 7 days of anti-tuberculosis therapy.

The protocol was immunoSEQ multiplex PCR, while the TCRdb copy is restricted to in-frame clones and leaves out a portion. The data contain about 50,000 clones, 90% to 95% of them singletons. The time point here: new active TB diagnosis, blood taken before or within 7 days of starting treatment. Whole-study results and caveats: Active tuberculosis patients had shorter CDR3-alpha; the beta difference was nonsignificant.

A note on this clone: Antigen: not known.

This TCR was sampled from an adult with tuberculosis. The starting material was PBMCs, obtained at tuberculosis diagnosis.

In DNA form, the CDR3 reads TGTGCCAGCAGCTTAGGTTCTAGCGGGAGGGCGGATACGCAGTATTTT. As protein: CASSLGSSGRADTQYF. V and J are TRBV7-2 and TRBJ2-3; 12 bases are a match to TRBD2. The germline V gene encodes CDR1 SGHTA and CDR2 FQGNSA. The ends lost 1 base at V and 6 bases at J; junction bases unmatched: 5. This CDR3 has 16 amino acids. Complete variable domain (other parts from reference TRBV7-2 and TRBJ2-3): GAGVSQSPSNKVTEKGKDVELRCDPISGHTALYWYRQSLGQGLEFLIYFQGNSAPDKSGLPSDRFSAERTGGSVSTLTIQRTQQEDSAVYLCASSLGSSGRADTQYFGPGTRLTVL.